This T cell receptor beta chain was captured by sequencing in a study of human T cells and chemical hapten exposure. Notes on the study in general: The formation of large CDR3 similarity clusters by expanded TCRs significantly exceeded that of controls.

This clonotype came up many times. Its antigen is currently unknown. The library put unique molecular identifiers onto individual cDNA molecules. Each CDR3 protein gets one entry after TCRdb re-called the RACE reads with MiXCR. The sample has tens of thousands of distinct CDR3 sequences; about 7% are singletons. The trim removed 1 base at V and 8 bases at J, leaving 9 bases unmatched. From germline, CDR1 is LGHDT and CDR2 YNNKEL (reference sequence). CDR3 size: 15 residues. Described time point: pre-sensitization, week 0. The treatment is: therapeutic diphenylcyclopropenone sensitization with weekly scalp DPC. Donation of samples came from alopecia patients who were 18 to 70 years old and suitable for DPC.

The sequencing here drew on whole blood, taken in connection with sensitization to the hapten diphenylcyclopropenone (DPC). This chain links TRBV3-1 with TRBJ1-1, with 8 bases lining up with TRBD1. The clonotype was recovered from a woman in her 30s with alopecia areata. Some clones in this sample may be carry-over from other donors' samples. The CDR3 DNA is TGTGCCAGCAGCCAAGCAGGGGGCCGGACTAAGGAAGCTTTCTTT. It yields the protein CASSQAGGRTKEAFF.